Below are 7 T cell receptor beta chains sequenced from a single sample in a study of blood T cells in healthy people across ages. Together with a sample-barcoded 5' primer, a J-beta primer mix was included in a second PCR lasting about 6 to 11 cycles. One entry per CDR3 protein, called by TCRdb with MiXCR from the 5' RACE reads. Of 1 million or so distinct CDR3 sequences listed, 25% are singletons. Separately, the same data were catalogued under a study of T cells of mothers and their children.

Sequencing was carried out using blood. Receptors originate from a girl aged 2-15 years in good health.

The DNA for the CDR3 is TGTGCCAGCAGTTTAAGGACTAGCGGGAGAGATACGCAGTATTTT. It codes for CASSLRTSGRDTQYF. The chain recombines TRBV27 with TRBJ2-3; 13 bases fit TRBD2. The CDR3 totals 15 residues. The trim removed 2 bases at V and 5 bases at J, leaving 1 base unmatched. Germline lookup yields CDR1 MNHEY and CDR2 SMNVEV (reference sequence).

V usage is TRBV2 and J usage is TRBJ2-5, with D possibly matching TRBD1 (6 bases). The CDR3 extends over 14 amino acids. In germline, CDR1 is SNHLY, CDR2 FYNNEI. Between the trimmed V and J ends, which lost 2 bases and 4 bases, there was a span of 11 bases. The DNA of the CDR3 is TGTGCCAGCAGTGAAACGACAGGCCCAGAGACCCAGTACTTC. This codes for CASSETTGPETQYF.

The chain recombines TRBV15 with TRBJ2-5; no clear D. V lost 0 bases, J lost 0 bases, and 5 bases lay in between. Germline V gene data show CDR1 as LNHNV and CDR2 as YYDKDF (reference sequence). The length of the CDR3 is 14 residues. The CDR3 DNA follows: TGTGCCACCAGCAGAGATGAATACCAAGAGACCCAGTACTTC. Translation gives CATSRDEYQETQYF.

This chain connects TRBV2 to TRBJ2-1; D is ambiguous. CDR3 length: 14 amino acids. Trimming left V 3 bases short and J 4 bases short, with 10 bases between. Per the germline V gene, CDR1 is SNHLY and CDR2 is FYNNEI. The CDR3 sequence: CASSEYYPYNEQFF. DNA for the CDR3: TGTGCCAGCAGTGAGTACTACCCTTACAATGAGCAGTTCTTC.

V and J are TRBV7-6 and TRBJ2-1; D call uncertain. V was clipped by 1 base and J by 9 bases, with 7 bases between them. Germline-derived CDR1 and CDR2 are SGHVS and FNYEAQ. This CDR3 is 12 amino acids long. Here the CDR3 reads CASSLEVSEQFF. CDR3 bases: TGTGCCAGCAGCTTAGAAGTGTCTGAGCAGTTCTTC.

This clonotype showed up just a few times. An end of the junction does not agree with germline; a read error may underlie this. The chain links TRBV5-1 to TRBJ2-5; D unresolved. The better agreement between TRBJ2-7 and the DNA end casts doubt on the J call. Per germline, CDR1 SGHRS and CDR2 YFSETQ. The CDR3 spans 13 residues. The CDR3 region is CASNLDGTYEQYF. The DNA of the CDR3 is TGCGCCAGCAACTTGGATGGCACCTACGAGCAGTACTTC.

The chain uses TRBV10-2 and TRBJ2-7; D may correspond to TRBD1 or TRBD2 (5 bases each). Germline values: CDR1 WSHSY, CDR2 SAAADI. Trimming stripped 6 bases from V and 6 bases from J, with 21 bases between. CDR3 size: 15 residues. This CDR3 reads CASRPGDLSSGEQYF. In nucleotides, the CDR3 is TGCGCCAGCAGACCTGGGGACCTCTCGTCGGGCGAGCAGTACTTC.